The T cell receptor (beta chain) described here comes from a study of CXCR3-negative and CXCR3-positive naive CD8 T cells. Study-wide background: The total count of TRB reads reached around 130 million, and each library contributed about 1.5 +/- 0.3 million.

Naive CD8+ T cells displayed a CD45RO-CCR7+CD27+CD95- phenotype. UMI-labeled 5' RACE TRB cDNA libraries were prepared from the cells. Using the 5' RACE reads, TCRdb records one entry per CDR3 protein without DNA. The sample's table shows about 130,000 distinct CDR3 sequences. The study, taken as a whole, reports: Most assays used freshly isolated PBMCs, as cryopreservation partially reduced CXCR3.

Concerning this clonotype: Its antigen is as yet unknown.

The TCR comes from a human donor in good health. Some clones in this sample may be carry-over from other donors' samples. Sequences were obtained from naive CXCR3- CD8+ T cells from blood. Subset denoted: CD45RO-CCR7+CD27+CD95- naive CD8+ T cells lacking CXCR3 (TNR3-).

The CDR3 reads CASSSPPSTQYF. The rearrangement links TRBV11-3 to TRBJ2-3; no DNA is available, so the TRBD1 call from TCRdb remains unchecked. CDR1 is SGHNT and CDR2 is YENEEA in the germline V gene. The CDR3 consists of 12 residues.